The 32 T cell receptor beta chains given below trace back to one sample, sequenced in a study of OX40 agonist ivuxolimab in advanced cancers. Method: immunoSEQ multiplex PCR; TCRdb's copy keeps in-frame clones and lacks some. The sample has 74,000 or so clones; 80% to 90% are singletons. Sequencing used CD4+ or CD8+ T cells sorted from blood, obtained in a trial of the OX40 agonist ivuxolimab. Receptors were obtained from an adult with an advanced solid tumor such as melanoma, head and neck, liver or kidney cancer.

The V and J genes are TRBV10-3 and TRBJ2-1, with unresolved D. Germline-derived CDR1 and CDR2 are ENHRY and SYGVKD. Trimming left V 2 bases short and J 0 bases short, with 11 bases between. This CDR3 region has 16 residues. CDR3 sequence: CAISENLLPSYNEQFF. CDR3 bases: TGTGCCATCAGTGAGAATTTACTACCCTCCTACAATGAGCAGTTCTTC.

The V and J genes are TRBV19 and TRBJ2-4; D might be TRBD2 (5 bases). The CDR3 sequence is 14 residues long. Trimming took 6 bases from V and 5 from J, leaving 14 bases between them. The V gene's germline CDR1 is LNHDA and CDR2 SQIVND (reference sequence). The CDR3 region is CASSGPGTENIQYF. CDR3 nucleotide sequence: TGTGCCAGTAGCGGTCCGGGAACGGAAAACATTCAGTACTTC.

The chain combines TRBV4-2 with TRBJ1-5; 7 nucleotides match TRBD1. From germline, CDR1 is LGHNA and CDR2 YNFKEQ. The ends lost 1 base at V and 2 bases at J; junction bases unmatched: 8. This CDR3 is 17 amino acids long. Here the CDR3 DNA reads TGTGCCAGCAGCCAAGGGGAGGGGGCTGGAGGCAATCAGCCCCAGCATTTT. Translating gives CASSQGEGAGGNQPQHF.

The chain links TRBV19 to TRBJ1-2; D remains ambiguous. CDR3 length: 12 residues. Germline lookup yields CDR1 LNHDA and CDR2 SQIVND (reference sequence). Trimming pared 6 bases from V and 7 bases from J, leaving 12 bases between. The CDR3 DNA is TGTGCCAGTAGGGTCGTCTCGGGTGGCTACACCTTC. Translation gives CASRVVSGGYTF.

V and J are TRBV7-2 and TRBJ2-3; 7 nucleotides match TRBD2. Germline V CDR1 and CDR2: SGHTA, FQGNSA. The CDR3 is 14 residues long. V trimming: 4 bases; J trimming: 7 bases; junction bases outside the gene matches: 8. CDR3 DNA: TGTGCCAGCAGCTCCCCCTTTAGCGGGCATACGCAGTATTTT. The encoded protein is CASSSPFSGHTQYF.

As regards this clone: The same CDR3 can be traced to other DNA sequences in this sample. The CDR3 DNA reads TGTGCCAGCAGCTATGGTCCTGCAACTAATGAAAAACTGTTTTTT. This gives the protein CASSYGPATNEKLFF. The chain links TRBV6-6 to TRBJ1-4, with D unresolved. Germline V gene sequence: CDR1 MNHNY, CDR2 SVGAGI (reference sequence). Trimming cost V 6 bases and J 0 bases, with 11 bases left between them. This CDR3 has 15 amino acids.

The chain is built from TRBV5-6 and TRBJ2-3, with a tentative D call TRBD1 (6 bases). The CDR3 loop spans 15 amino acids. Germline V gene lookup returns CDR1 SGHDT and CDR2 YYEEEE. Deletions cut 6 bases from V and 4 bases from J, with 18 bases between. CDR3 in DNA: TGTGCCAGCACCCAGGTCGACAGGCGATCAGATACGCAGTATTTT. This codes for CASTQVDRRSDTQYF.

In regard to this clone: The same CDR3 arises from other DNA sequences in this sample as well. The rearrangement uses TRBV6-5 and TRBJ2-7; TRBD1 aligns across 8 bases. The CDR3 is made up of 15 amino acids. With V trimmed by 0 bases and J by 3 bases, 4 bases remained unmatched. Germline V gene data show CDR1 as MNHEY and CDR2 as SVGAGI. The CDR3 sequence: CASSYSGTGGYEQYF. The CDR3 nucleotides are TGTGCCAGCAGTTACTCGGGAACAGGGGGCTACGAGCAGTACTTC.

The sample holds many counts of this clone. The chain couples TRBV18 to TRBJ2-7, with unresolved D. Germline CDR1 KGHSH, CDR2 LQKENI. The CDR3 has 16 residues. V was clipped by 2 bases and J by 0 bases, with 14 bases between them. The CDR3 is CASSPNLRRNSYEQYF. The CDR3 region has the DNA TGTGCCAGCTCACCAAATCTGCGGCGGAACTCCTACGAGCAGTACTTC.

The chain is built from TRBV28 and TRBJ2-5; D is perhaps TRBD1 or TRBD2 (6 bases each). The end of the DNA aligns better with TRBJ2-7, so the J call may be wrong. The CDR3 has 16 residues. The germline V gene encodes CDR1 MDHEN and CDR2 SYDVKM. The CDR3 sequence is CASSSGKGKGGYEQYF. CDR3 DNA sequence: TGTGCCAGCAGTTCTGGTAAGGGAAAGGGGGGCTACGAGCAGTACTTC.

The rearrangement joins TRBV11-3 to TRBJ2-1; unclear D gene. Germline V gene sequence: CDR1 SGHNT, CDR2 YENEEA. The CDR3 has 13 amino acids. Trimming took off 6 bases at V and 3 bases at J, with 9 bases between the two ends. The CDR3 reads CASSTSHYNEQFF. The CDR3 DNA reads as TGTGCCAGCAGTACGAGTCACTACAATGAGCAGTTCTTC.

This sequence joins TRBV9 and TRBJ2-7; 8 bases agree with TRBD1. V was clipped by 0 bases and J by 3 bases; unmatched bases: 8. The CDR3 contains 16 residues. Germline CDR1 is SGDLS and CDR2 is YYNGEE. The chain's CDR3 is CASSVAGQGNYYEQYF. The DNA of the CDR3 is TGTGCCAGCAGCGTAGCAGGACAGGGAAATTACTACGAGCAGTACTTC.

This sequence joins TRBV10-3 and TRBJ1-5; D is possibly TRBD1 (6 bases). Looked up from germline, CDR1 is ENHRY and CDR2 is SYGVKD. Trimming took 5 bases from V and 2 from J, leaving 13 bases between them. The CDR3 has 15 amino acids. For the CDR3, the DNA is TGTGCCATCAGTCCAGGGGTTGTGGGCAATCAGCCCCAGCATTTT. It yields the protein CAISPGVVGNQPQHF.

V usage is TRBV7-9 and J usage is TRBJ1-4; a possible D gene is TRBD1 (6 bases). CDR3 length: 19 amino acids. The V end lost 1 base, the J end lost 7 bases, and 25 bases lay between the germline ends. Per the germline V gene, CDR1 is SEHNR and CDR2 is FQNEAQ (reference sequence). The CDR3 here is CASSLVGGGLEGGGEKLFF. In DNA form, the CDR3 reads TGTGCCAGCAGCTTAGTCGGGGGGGGCCTCGAGGGAGGTGGTGAAAAACTGTTTTTT.

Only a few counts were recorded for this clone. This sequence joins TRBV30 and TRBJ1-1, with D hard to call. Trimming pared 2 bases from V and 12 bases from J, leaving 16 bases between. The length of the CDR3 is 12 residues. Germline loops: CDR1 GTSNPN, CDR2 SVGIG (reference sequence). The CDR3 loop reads CAWSRRQFVTFF. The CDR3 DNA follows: TGTGCCTGGAGTCGGCGGCAGTTTGTGACTTTCTTT.

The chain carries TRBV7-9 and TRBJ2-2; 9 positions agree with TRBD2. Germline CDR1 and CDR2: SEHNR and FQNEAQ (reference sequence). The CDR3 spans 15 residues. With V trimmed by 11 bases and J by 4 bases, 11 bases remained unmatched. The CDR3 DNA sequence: TGTGCCTCCCTCGTGGCGGGAGGGGGCACCGGGGAGCTGTTTTTT. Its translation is CASLVAGGGTGELFF.

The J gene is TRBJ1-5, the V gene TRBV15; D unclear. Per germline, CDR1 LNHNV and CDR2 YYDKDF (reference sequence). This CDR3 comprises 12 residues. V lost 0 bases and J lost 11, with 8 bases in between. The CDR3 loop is CATSRDHPAQHF. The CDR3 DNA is TGTGCCACCAGCAGAGACCATCCGGCCCAGCATTTT.

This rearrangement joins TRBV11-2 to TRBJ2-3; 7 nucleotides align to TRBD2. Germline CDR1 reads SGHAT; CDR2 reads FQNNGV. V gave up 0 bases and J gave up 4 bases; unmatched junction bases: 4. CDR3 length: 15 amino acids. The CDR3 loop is CASSLDPSGADTQYF. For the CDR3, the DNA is TGTGCCAGCAGCTTAGACCCTAGCGGTGCAGATACGCAGTATTTT.

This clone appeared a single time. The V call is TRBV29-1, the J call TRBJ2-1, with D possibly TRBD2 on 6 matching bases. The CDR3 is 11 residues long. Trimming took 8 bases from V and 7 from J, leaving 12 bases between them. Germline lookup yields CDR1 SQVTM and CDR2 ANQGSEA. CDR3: CSSWGENEQFF. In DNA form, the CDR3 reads TGCAGCTCCTGGGGGGAGAATGAGCAGTTCTTC.

In DNA, the CDR3 is TGCGCCAGCAGCTTGTCAGCGGGAGTTGAGACCCAGTACTTC. Its translation is CASSLSAGVETQYF. This chain joins TRBV5-1 and TRBJ2-5; 8 positions match TRBD2. The germline CDR1 and CDR2 sequences are SGHRS and YFSETQ. The CDR3 totals 14 residues. The J segment lost 5 bases and the V segment lost 1 base, leaving 4 bases of the junction unmatched.

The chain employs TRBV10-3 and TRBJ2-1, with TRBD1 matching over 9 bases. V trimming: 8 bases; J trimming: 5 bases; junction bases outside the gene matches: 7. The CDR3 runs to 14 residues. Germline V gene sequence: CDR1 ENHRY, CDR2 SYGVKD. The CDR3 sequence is CAIYPGQGDNEQFF. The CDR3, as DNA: TGTGCCATCTACCCGGGACAGGGCGACAATGAGCAGTTCTTC.

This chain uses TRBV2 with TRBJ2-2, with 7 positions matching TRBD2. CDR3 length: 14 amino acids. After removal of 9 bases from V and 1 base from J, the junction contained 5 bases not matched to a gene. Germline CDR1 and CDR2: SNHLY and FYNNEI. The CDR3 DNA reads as TGTGCCAGTAAGATAGCGGGGAACACCGGGGAGCTGTTTTTT. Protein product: CASKIAGNTGELFF. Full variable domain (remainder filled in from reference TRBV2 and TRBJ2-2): EPEVTQTPSHQVTQMGQEVILRCVPISNHLYFYWYRQILGQKVEFLVSFYNNEISEKSEIFDDQFSVERPDGSNFTLKIRSTKLEDSAMYFCASKIAGNTGELFFGEGSRLTVL.

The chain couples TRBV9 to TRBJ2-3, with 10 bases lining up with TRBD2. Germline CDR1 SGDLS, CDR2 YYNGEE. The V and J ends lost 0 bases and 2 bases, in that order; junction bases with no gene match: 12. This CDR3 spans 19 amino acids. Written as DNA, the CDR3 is TGTGCCAGCAGCGTAGATTTGGCTAGCGGGGGCGACTACACAGATACGCAGTATTTT. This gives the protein CASSVDLASGGDYTDTQYF.

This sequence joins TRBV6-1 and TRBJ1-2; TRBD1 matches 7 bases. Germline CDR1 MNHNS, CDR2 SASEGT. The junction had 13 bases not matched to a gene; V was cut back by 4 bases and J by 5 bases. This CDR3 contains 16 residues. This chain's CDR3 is CASSVRQGRKEYGYTF. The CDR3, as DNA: TGTGCCAGCAGTGTCCGACAGGGCCGAAAGGAATATGGCTACACCTTC.

In DNA, the CDR3 is TGTGCCAGCAGCTTAGGTAGCGGGGGGATCTACGAGCAGTACTTC. This encodes CASSLGSGGIYEQYF. This chain connects TRBV11-2 to TRBJ2-7; 10 bases agree with TRBD2. CDR3 length: 15 residues. The junction had 3 bases not matched to a gene; V was cut back by 1 base and J by 3 bases. Germline values: CDR1 SGHAT, CDR2 FQNNGV.

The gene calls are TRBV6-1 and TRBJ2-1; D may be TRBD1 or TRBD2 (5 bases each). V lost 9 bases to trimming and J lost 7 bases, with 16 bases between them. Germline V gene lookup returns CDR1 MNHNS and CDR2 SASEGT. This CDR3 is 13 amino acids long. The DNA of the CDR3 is TGTGCCAGTGGGACGGCATGGGGGAATGAGCAGTTCTTC. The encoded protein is CASGTAWGNEQFF.

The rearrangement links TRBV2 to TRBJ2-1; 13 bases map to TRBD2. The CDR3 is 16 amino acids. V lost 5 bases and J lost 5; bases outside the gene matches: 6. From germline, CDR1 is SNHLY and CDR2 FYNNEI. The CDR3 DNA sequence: TGTGCCAGCAGTACCGGGACTAGCGGGATCAACAATGAGCAGTTCTTC. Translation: CASSTGTSGINNEQFF.

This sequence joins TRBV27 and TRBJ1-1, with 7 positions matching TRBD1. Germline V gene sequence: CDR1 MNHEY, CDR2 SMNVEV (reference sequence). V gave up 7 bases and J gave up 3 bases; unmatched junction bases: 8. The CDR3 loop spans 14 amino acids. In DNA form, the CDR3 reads TGTGCCAGCAAATGGGGACAGTTCGACACTGAAGCTTTCTTT. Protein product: CASKWGQFDTEAFF.

The DNA of the CDR3 is TGTGCCTGGAGAACCGGGTCTCAGCTGGCCTACGAGCAGTACTTC. This encodes CAWRTGSQLAYEQYF. This chain links TRBV30 with TRBJ2-7; D is unresolved. CDR1 is GTSNPN and CDR2 is SVGIG in the germline V gene (reference sequence). V was trimmed by 3 bases and J by 2 bases, leaving 17 bases between them. This CDR3 comprises 15 residues.

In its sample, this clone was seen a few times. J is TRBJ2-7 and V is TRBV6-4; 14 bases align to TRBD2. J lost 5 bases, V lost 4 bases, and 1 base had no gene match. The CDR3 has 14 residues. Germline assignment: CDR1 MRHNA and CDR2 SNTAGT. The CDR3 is CASSGLAGGHEQYF. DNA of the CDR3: TGTGCCAGCAGTGGACTAGCGGGAGGGCACGAGCAGTACTTC.

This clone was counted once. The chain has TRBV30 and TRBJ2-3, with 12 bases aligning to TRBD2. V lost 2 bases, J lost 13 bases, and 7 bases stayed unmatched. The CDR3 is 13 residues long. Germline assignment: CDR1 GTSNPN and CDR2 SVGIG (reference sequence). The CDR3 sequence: CAWSSTSGSAEYF. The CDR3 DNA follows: TGTGCCTGGAGTTCGACTAGCGGGAGTGCGGAGTATTTT.

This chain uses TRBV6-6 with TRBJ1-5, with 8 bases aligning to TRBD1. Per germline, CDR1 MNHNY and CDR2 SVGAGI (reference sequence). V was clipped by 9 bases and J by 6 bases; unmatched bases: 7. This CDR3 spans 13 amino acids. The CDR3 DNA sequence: TGTGCCAGTGGACAGGGAGTGGGTCAGCCCCAGCATTTT. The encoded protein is CASGQGVGQPQHF.